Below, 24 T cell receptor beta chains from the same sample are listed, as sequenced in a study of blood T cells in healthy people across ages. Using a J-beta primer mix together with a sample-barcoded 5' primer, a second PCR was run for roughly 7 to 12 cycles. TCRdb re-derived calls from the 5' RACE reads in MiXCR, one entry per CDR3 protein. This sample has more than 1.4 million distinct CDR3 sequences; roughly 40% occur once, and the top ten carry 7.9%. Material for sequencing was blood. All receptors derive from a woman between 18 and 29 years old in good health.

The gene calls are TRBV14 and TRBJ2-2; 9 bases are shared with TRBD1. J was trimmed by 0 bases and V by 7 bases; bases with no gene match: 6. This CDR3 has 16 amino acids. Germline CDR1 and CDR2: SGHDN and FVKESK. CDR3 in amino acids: CASNSGTGSNTGELFF. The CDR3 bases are TGTGCCAGCAACTCCGGGACAGGGTCGAACACCGGGGAGCTGTTTTTT.

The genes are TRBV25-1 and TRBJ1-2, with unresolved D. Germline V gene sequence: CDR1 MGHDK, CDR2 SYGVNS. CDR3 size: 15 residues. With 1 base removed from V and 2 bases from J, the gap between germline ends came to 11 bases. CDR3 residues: CASSESGRKNYGYTF. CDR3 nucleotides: TGTGCCAGCAGTGAATCAGGCAGAAAAAACTATGGCTACACCTTC.

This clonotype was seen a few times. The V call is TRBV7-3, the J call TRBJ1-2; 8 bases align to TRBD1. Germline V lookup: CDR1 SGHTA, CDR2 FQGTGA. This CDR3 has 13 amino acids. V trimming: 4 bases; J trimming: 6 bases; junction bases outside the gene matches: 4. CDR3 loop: CASSYDRGDGYTF. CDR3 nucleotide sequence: TGTGCCAGCAGCTATGACAGGGGCGATGGCTACACCTTC.

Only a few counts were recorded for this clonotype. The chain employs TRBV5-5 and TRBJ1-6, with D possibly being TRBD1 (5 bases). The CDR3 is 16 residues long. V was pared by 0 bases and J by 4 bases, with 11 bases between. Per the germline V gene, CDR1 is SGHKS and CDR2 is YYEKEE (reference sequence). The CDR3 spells CASSLEGAAYNSPLHF. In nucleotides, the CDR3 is TGTGCCAGCAGCTTGGAAGGGGCGGCGTATAATTCACCCCTCCACTTT.

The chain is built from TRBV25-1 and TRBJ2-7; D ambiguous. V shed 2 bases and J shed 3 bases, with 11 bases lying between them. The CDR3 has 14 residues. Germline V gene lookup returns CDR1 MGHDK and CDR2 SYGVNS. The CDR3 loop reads CASSEVDGYYEQYF. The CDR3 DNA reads TGTGCCAGCAGTGAAGTGGACGGATACTACGAGCAGTACTTC.

The chain's CDR3 is CSASPWTLSTDTQYF. CDR3 sequence (DNA): TGCAGTGCTTCACCCTGGACCCTGAGCACAGATACGCAGTATTTT. J is TRBJ2-3 and V is TRBV20-1; D is unresolved. The V and J ends lost 5 bases and 0 bases respectively, with 15 bases between them. CDR1 is DFQATT and CDR2 is SNEGSKA in the germline V gene (reference sequence). CDR3 size: 15 residues.

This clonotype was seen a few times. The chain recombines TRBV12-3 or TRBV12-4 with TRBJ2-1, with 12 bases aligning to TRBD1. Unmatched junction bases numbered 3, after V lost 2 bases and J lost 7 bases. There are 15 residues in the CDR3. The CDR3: CASSLPGQGANEQFF. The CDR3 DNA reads TGTGCCAGCAGTTTACCGGGACAGGGGGCGAATGAGCAGTTCTTC.

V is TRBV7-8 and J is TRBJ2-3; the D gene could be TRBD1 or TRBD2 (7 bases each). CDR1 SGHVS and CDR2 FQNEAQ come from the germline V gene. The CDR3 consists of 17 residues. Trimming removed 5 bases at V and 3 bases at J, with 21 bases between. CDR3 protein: CASSPRGGSPGTDTQYF. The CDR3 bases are TGTGCCAGCAGCCCCAGGGGGGGGAGTCCGGGGACAGATACGCAGTATTTT.

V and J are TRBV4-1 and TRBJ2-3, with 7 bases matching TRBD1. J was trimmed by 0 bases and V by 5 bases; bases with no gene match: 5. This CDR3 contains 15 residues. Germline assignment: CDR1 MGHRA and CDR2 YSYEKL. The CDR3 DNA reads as TGCGCCAGCAGCATTGACAGGGCCAGCACAGATACGCAGTATTTT. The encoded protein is CASSIDRASTDTQYF.

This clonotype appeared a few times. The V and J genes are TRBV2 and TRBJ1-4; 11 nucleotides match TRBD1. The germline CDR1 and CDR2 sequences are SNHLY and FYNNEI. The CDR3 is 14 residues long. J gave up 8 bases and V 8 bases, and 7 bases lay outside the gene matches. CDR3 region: CASGGTGGPEKLFF. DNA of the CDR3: TGTGCCAGCGGGGGGACAGGGGGACCCGAAAAACTGTTTTTT.

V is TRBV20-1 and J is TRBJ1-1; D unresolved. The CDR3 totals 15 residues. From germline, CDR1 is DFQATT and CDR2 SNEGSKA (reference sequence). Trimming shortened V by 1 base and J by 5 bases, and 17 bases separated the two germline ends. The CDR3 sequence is CSARGGVSPRTEAFF. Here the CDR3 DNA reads TGCAGTGCTAGAGGTGGCGTCTCTCCCCGGACTGAAGCTTTCTTT.

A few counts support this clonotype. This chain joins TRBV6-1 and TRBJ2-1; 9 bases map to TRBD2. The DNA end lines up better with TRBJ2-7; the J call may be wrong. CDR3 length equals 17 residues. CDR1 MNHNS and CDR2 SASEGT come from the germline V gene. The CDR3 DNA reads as TGTGCCAGCAGTGAAGCATTACTAGCGGGCTCCTACAATGAGCAGTACTTC. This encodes CASSEALLAGSYNEQYF.

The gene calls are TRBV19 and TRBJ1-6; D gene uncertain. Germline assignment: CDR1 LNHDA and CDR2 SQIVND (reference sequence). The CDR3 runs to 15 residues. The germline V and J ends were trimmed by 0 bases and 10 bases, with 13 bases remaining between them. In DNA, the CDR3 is TGTGCCAGTAGTATAGATACCGGGATTCGATCACCCCTCCACTTT. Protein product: CASSIDTGIRSPLHF.

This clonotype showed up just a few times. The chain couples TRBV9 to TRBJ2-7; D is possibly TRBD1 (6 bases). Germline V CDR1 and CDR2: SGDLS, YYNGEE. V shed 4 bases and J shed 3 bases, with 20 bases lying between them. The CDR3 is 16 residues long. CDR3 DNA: TGTGCCAGCAGCATAGAGGACAGCAGGGCGCTCTACGAGCAGTACTTC. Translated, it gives CASSIEDSRALYEQYF.

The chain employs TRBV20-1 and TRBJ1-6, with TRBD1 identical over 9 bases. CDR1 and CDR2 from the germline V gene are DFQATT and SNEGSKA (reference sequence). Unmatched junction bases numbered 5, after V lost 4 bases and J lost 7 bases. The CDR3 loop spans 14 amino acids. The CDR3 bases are TGCAGTGCTATTACCGGGACAGGGAATTCACCCCTCCACTTT. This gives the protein CSAITGTGNSPLHF.

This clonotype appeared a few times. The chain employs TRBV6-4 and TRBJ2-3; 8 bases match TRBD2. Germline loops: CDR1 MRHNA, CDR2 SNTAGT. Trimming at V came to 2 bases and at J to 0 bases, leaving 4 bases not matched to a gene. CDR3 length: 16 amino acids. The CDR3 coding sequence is TGTGCCAGCAGTGACGAGGCGGGAGGAAGCACAGATACGCAGTATTTT. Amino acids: CASSDEAGGSTDTQYF.

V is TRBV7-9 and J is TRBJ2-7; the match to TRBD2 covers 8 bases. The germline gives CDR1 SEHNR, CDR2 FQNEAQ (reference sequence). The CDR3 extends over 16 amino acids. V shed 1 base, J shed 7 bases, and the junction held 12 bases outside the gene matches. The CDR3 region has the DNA TGTGCCAGCAGCTTAGGCGGGGCGAGCGGGAGTCCTGAGCAGTACTTC. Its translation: CASSLGGASGSPEQYF.

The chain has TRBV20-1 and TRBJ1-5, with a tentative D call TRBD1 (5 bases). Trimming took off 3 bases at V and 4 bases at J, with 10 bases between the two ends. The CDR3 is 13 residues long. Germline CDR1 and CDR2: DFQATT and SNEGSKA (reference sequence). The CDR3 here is CSASDQGNQPQHF. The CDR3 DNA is TGCAGTGCTAGTGACCAGGGAAATCAGCCCCAGCATTTT.

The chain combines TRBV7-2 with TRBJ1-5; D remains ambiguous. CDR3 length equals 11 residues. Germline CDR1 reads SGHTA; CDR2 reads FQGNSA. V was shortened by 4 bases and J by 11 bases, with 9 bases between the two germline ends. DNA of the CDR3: TGTGCCAGCAGCTCATTCGGGTCCCAGCATTTT. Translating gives CASSSFGSQHF.

The CDR3 bases are TGTGCCAGCATGCCGGCGGGGAGCTCCTACGAGCAGTACTTC. Translation: CASMPAGSSYEQYF. This sequence joins TRBV6-6 and TRBJ2-7; D is perhaps TRBD2 (6 bases). V shed 7 bases and J shed 0 bases, with 13 bases lying between them. Germline V gives CDR1 MNHNY, CDR2 SVGAGI (reference sequence). The CDR3 is made up of 14 amino acids.

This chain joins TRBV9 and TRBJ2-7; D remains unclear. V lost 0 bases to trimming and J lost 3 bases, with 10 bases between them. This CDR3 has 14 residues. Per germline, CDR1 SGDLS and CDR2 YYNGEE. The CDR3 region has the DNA TGTGCCAGCAGCGTAGGGGCCAGTTTCTACGAGCAGTACTTC. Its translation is CASSVGASFYEQYF.

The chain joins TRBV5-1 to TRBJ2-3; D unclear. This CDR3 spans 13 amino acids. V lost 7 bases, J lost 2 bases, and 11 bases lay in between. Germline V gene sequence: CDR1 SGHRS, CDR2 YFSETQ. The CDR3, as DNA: TGCGCCAGCGCCCCGGCGGTCACAGATACGCAGTATTTT. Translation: CASAPAVTDTQYF.

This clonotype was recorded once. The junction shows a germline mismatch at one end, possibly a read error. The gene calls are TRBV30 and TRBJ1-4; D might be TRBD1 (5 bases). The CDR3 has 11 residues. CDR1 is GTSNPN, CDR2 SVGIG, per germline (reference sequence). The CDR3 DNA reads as TGTACCTGGGGGGGGGTGGAAAAACTGTTTTTT. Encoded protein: CTWGGVEKLFF.

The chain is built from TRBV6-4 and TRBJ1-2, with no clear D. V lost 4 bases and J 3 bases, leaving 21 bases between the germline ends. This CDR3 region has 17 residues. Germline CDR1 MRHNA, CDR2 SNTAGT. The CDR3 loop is CASSALGGPPGDYGYTF. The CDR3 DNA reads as TGTGCCAGCAGTGCCCTTGGAGGCCCCCCCGGGGACTATGGCTACACCTTC.